The TCR beta chain under discussion was sequenced for a study of T-cell reconstitution after alpha-beta-depleted transplantation in children. Study outcomes and limitations: The main origin of T-cell counts and diversity one year after transplant was newly produced T cells.

A remark on this clonotype: The antigen is unknown.

A TCRbeta library incorporating unique molecular identifiers was prepared. TCRdb re-derived calls from the PCR reads in MiXCR, one entry per CDR3 protein. The sample carries about 340,000 distinct CDR3 sequences, roughly 17% recorded once. The CDR3 extends over 14 amino acids. The germline V gene encodes CDR1 MNHEY and CDR2 SMNVEV (reference sequence). Trimming stripped 6 bases from V and 6 bases from J, with 14 bases between. V is TRBV27 and J is TRBJ1-4; no definite D call. The input for sequencing was PBMCs, mostly from graft donor cells, taken 360 days after TCRalphabeta/CD19-depleted stem cell transplant. The sequence came from a male patient aged 2-15 years who had a stem cell transplant for acute lymphoblastic leukemia, so the T cells may come from the graft donor. The CDR3, as DNA: TGTGCCAGCAGCTACTACGCCGGGCATGAAAAACTGTTTTTT. Residues: CASSYYAGHEKLFF.